The 10 T cell receptor beta chains listed next were all sequenced from one sample in a study of blood T cells in healthy people across ages. For the second PCR, which ran for 7 to 11 cycles, a sample-barcoded 5' primer and a J-beta primer mix were used. TCRdb called the 5' RACE reads again in MiXCR, with one record for every CDR3 protein. The table shows roughly 560,000 distinct CDR3 sequences, with approximately 25% occurring only once. In addition, the sample was reused for a study of T cells of mothers and their children.

Sequences were obtained from blood. The receptors were gathered from a boy aged 5-17 years in good health.

The rearrangement links TRBV5-1 to TRBJ2-1; tentatively, D is TRBD2 (5 bases). The J call may be faulty, since TRBJ2-5 better matches the DNA end. This CDR3 spans 14 amino acids. CDR1 SGHRS and CDR2 YFSETQ come from the germline V gene. The CDR3 region is CASSFWLWAGTQYF. CDR3 nucleotides: TGCGCCAGCAGCTTCTGGTTGTGGGCGGGGACCCAGTACTTC.

This clonotype was picked up a small number of times. This rearrangement joins TRBV12-5 to TRBJ2-2, with 7 bases matching TRBD2. The CDR3 covers 15 residues. J gave up 1 base and V 5 bases, and 4 bases lay outside the gene matches. Per the germline V gene, CDR1 is LGHNT and CDR2 is FRNRAP. The CDR3 DNA sequence: TGTGCTAGTGGTGAGGCGGGAGTGAACACCGGGGAGCTGTTTTTT. Translation: CASGEAGVNTGELFF.

The chain recombines TRBV12-3 or TRBV12-4 with TRBJ2-7; D is possibly TRBD2 (6 bases). Trimming cost V 8 bases and J 5 bases, with 16 bases left between them. The CDR3 consists of 13 residues. The CDR3 DNA is TGTGCCAGCCGAACCAGACTAGATGACGAGCAGTACTTC. This codes for CASRTRLDDEQYF.

This clonotype was observed a single time. V usage is TRBV27 and J usage is TRBJ1-2, with TRBD1 matching 10 bases. Germline V gives CDR1 MNHEY, CDR2 SMNVEV (reference sequence). Losses at the gene ends were 7 bases for V and 0 bases for J; bases not matched to a gene: 8. The CDR3 extends over 16 amino acids. DNA of the CDR3: TGTGCCAGCACCCTTAGTGGACAGGGGGCTAACTATGGCTACACCTTC. This codes for CASTLSGQGANYGYTF.

V usage is TRBV20-1 and J usage is TRBJ2-7; TRBD1 matches 11 bases. V shed 3 bases, J shed 4 bases, and the junction held 5 bases outside the gene matches. The CDR3 sequence is 14 residues long. Germline V gene lookup returns CDR1 DFQATT and CDR2 SNEGSKA (reference sequence). As DNA, the CDR3 is TGCAGTGCTAGCGGACAGGGGGCTAGGTACGAGCAGTACTTC. Protein sequence: CSASGQGARYEQYF.

This chain joins TRBV10-3 and TRBJ1-5; perhaps TRBD1 as D (5 bases). Germline V gives CDR1 ENHRY, CDR2 SYGVKD. Between the trimmed V and J ends, which lost 0 bases and 3 bases, there was a span of 6 bases. This CDR3 comprises 14 residues. The chain's CDR3 is CAISESDNNQPQHF. In DNA, the CDR3 is TGTGCCATCAGTGAGTCGGACAACAATCAGCCCCAGCATTTT.

About this clonotype: The junction and the germline gene differ at one end; a read error may be behind it. The chain links TRBV28 to TRBJ2-5; weak D call: TRBD1 (5 bases). The CDR3 is 12 amino acids. Germline assignment: CDR1 MDHEN and CDR2 SYDVKM. The CDR3 sequence is CASSRLTREGDF. The CDR3 DNA reads as TGTGCCAGCAGTAGGCTAACCAGGGAAGGAGACTTC.

The chain joins TRBV6-2 or TRBV6-3 to TRBJ2-7; D unclear. The V end lost 8 bases, the J end lost 6 bases, and 11 bases lay between the germline ends. This CDR3 contains 11 residues. Germline CDR1 and CDR2: MNHEY and SVGEGT. Here the CDR3 DNA reads TGTGCCAGCGGCCAGGCTGCCGAGCAGTACTTC. Encoded protein: CASGQAAEQYF.

The J gene is TRBJ2-7, the V gene TRBV24-1; D is tentatively TRBD1 or TRBD2 (5 bases each). Trimming took 4 bases from V and 7 from J, leaving 16 bases between them. Germline V gene lookup returns CDR1 KGHDR and CDR2 SFDVKD. The CDR3 is 14 amino acids. The CDR3 protein is CATSEPGTGAEQYF. The CDR3 DNA reads as TGTGCCACCAGTGAGCCCGGGACCGGCGCTGAGCAGTACTTC.

This clonotype was seen more than once but under ten times. The V call is TRBV5-1, the J call TRBJ2-1; weak D call: TRBD2 (6 bases). Trimming removed 6 bases from V and 4 bases from J, with 23 bases in between. The CDR3 totals 17 residues. Germline V gene lookup returns CDR1 SGHRS and CDR2 YFSETQ. In DNA form, the CDR3 reads TGCGCCAGCACACAATTTGGGGGGACGGGAGCTTACAATGAGCAGTTCTTC. This translates into CASTQFGGTGAYNEQFF.